The entry that follows covers one T cell receptor beta chain sequence. Antigen unknown. The germline V gene has CDR1 LGHDT and CDR2 YNNKEL (reference sequence). CDR3 length: 14 amino acids. The V end was cut by 1 base, the J end by 4 bases, with 10 bases between. Time point noted: patch test 3, about 24 weeks after DPC sensitization. The sample's treatment: therapeutic diphenylcyclopropenone sensitization with weekly scalp DPC. Investigators collected blood before applying each patch test. This sample is drawn from a study of human T cells and chemical hapten exposure. General observations from the study: Sensitizing to DPC left TCRs with a frequency above 1 in 1000 unaltered.

MiXCR, run by TCRdb on the RACE reads, gives a single entry per CDR3 protein. The repertoire has 80,000 to 100,000 distinct CDR3 sequences, 25% to 35% of them found once; the top ten carry about 9.4%. This sample comprised whole blood, obtained in connection with sensitization to the hapten diphenylcyclopropenone (DPC). V gene TRBV3-1 combines with J gene TRBJ1-2; TRBD1 might be the D (6 bases). The source of this sequence is a man aged 40-49 years with alopecia areata. Some clones in this sample may be carry-over from other donors' samples. This CDR3 is CASSQGGRGYGYTF. CDR3 bases: TGTGCCAGCAGCCAAGGTGGCAGGGGCTATGGCTACACCTTC.